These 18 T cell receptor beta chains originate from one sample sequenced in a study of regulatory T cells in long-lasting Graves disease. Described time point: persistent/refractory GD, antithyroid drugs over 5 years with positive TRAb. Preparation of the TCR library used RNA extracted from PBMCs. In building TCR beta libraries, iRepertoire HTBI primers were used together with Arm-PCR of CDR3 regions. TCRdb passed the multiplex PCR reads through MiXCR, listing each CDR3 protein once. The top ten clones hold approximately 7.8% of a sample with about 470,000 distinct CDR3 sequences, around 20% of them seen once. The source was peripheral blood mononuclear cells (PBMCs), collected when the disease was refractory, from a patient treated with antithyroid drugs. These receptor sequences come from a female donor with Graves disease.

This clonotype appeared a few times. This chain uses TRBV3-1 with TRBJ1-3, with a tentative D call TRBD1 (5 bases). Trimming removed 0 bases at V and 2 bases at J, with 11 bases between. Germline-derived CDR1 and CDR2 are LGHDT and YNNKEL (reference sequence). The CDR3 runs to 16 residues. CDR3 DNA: TGTGCCAGCAGCCAAGAAACCAGGGTCCCTGGAAACACCATATATTTT. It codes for CASSQETRVPGNTIYF.

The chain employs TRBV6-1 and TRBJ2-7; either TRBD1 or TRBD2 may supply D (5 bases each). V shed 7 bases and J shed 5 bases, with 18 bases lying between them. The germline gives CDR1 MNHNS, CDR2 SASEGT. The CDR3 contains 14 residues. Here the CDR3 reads CASTDGAQLDEQYF. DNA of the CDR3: TGTGCCAGCACCGACGGGGCGCAGCTCGACGAGCAGTACTTC.

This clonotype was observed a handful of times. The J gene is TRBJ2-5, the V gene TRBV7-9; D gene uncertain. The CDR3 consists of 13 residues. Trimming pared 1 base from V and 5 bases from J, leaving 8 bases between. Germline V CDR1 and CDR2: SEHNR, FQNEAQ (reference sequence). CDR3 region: CASSLVQGETQYF. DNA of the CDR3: TGTGCCAGCAGCTTAGTCCAAGGGGAGACCCAGTACTTC.

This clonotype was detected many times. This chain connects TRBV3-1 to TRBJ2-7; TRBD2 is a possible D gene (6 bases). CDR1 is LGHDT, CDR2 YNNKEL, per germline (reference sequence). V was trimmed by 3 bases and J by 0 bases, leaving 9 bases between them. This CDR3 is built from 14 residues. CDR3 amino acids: CASSQLASSYEQYF. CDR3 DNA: TGTGCCAGCAGCCAGCTAGCGAGCTCCTACGAGCAGTACTTC.

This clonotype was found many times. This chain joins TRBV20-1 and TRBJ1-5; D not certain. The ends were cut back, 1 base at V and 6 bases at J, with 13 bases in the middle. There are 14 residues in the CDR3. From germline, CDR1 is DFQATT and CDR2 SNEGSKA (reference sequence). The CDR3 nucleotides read TGCAGTGCTAGAGTGGGCGGAGAGTTTCAGCCCCAGCATTTT. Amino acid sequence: CSARVGGEFQPQHF.

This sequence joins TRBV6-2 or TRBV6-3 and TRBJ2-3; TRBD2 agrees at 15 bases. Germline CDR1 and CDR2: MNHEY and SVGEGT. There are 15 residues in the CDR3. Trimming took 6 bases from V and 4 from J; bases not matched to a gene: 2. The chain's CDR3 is CASSWTSGRADTQYF. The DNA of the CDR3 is TGTGCCAGCAGCTGGACTAGCGGGAGGGCAGATACGCAGTATTTT.

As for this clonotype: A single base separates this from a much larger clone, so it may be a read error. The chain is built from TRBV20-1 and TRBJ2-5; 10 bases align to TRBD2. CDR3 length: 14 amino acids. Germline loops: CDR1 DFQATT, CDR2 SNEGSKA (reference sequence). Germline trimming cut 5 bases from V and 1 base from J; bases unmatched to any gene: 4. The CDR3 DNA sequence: TGCAGTGCTGTGATAGCGGGAGGCCAAGAGACCCAGTACTTC. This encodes CSAVIAGGQETQYF.

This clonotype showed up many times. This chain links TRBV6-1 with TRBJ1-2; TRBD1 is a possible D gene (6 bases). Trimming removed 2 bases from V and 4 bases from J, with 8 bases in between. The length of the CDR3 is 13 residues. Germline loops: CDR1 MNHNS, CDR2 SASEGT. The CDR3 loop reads CASSEQGFYGYTF. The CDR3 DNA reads TGTGCCAGCAGTGAACAGGGGTTCTATGGCTACACCTTC.

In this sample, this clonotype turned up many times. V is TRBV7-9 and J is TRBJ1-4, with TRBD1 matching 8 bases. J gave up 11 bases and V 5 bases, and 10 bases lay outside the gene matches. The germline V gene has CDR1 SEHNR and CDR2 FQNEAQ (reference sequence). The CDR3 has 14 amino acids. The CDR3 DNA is TGTGCCAGCAGCGAAACCCGACAGGGGAGGAAACTGTTTTTT. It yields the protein CASSETRQGRKLFF. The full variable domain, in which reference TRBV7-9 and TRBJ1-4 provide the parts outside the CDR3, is DTGVSQNPRHKITKRGQNVTFRCDPISEHNRLYWYRQTLGQGPEFLTYFQNEAQLEKSRLLSDRFSAERPKGSFSTLEIQRTEQGDSAMYLCASSETRQGRKLFFGSGTQLSVL.

This CDR3 reads CASRGAVNREQYF. The DNA of the CDR3 is TGTGCCAGCAGAGGAGCGGTTAATCGGGAGCAGTACTTC. The chain uses TRBV6-1 and TRBJ2-7; a weak D match, TRBD2 (5 bases). Germline V lookup: CDR1 MNHNS, CDR2 SASEGT. V was cut by 6 bases and J by 7 bases, with 16 bases left in between. This CDR3 region has 13 residues.

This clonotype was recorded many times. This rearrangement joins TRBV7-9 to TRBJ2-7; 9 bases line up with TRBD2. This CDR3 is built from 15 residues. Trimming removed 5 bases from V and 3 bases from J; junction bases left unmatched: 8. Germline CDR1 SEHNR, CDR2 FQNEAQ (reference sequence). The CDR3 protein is CASSDSGTSSYEQYF. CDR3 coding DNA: TGTGCCAGCAGCGACTCCGGGACTAGCAGCTACGAGCAGTACTTC.

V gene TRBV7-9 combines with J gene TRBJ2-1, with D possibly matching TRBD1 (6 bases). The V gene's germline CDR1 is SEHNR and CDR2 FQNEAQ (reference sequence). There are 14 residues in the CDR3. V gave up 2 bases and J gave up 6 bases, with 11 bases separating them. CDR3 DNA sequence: TGTGCCAGCAGCTTACCAGGGGCGCCCAATGAGCAGTTCTTC. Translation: CASSLPGAPNEQFF.

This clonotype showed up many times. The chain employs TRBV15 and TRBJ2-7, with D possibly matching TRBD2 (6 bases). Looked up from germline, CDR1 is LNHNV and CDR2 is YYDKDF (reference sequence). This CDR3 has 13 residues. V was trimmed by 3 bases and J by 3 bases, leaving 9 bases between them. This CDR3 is CATSSSEGYEQYF. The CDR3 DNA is TGTGCCACCAGCAGCTCGGAGGGCTACGAGCAGTACTTC.

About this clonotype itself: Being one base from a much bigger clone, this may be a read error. CDR3: CASSQVPSAGGDANTEAFF. In DNA form, the CDR3 reads TGCGCCAGCAGCCAAGTCCCTTCCGCAGGGGGTGACGCGAACACTGAAGCTTTCTTT. The chain employs TRBV4-1 and TRBJ1-1, with 7 bases that match TRBD1. Germline CDR1 and CDR2: MGHRA and YSYEKL. The trim removed 1 base at V and 1 base at J, leaving 15 bases unmatched. This CDR3 is 19 amino acids long.

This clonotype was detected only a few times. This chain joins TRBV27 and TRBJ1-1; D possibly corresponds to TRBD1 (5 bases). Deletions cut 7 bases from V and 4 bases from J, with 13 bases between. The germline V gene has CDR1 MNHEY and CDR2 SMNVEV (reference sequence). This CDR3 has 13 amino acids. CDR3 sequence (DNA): TGTGCCAGCACCTGGACGGGGGGCACTGAAGCTTTCTTT. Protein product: CASTWTGGTEAFF.

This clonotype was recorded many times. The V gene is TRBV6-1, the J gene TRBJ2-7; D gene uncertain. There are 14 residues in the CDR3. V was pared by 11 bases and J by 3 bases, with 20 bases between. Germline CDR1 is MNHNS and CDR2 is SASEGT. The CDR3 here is CADPSVRANYEQYF. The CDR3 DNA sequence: TGTGCCGATCCTTCAGTCCGGGCAAACTACGAGCAGTACTTC.

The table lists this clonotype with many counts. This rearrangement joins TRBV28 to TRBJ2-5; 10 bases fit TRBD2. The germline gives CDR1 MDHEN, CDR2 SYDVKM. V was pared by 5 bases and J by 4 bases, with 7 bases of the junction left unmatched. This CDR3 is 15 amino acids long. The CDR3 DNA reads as TGTGCCAGCAGTCTAGCGGGAGCAATCACAGAGACCCAGTACTTC. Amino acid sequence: CASSLAGAITETQYF.

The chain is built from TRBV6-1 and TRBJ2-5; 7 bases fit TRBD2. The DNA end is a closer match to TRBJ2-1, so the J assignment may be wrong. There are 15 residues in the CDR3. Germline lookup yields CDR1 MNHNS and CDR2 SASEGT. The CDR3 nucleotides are TGTGCCAGCATCTCCCAATGGGGAGGGTTCCATGAGCAGTTCTTC. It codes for CASISQWGGFHEQFF.